What follows is one T cell receptor beta chain and its context. Its antigen is undetermined. These data come from a study of T-cell reconstitution after alpha-beta-depleted transplantation in children. TCRbeta library construction was performed incorporating unique molecular identifiers. TCRdb used MiXCR to reprocess the PCR reads, holding one entry per CDR3 protein. The sample consists of 600,000 to 700,000 distinct CDR3 sequences, about an eighth of them appearing once. Study-wide results and caveats: At day 60, the high TCRbeta diversity found in some patients originated from recipient T cells and thymic progenitors that had survived. Several hundred expanded graft clones reportedly supplied alpha-beta T cells about two months after transplant. Hyperexpanded clones declined; after one year, newly produced T cells mostly supplied diversity.

Trimming left V 4 bases short and J 8 bases short, with 16 bases between. CDR1 and CDR2 (germline): SGHNT, YYREEE (reference sequence). The CDR3 sequence is 14 residues long. The chain has TRBV5-4 and TRBJ2-1, with D possibly matching TRBD2 (5 bases). The origin of this receptor is a girl aged 2-10 years with congenital amegakaryocytic thrombocytopenia, due to receive a stem cell transplant. The specimen was PBMCs, collected before TCRalphabeta/CD19-depleted stem cell transplant. As DNA, the CDR3 is TGTGCCAGCAGCCCGCAGCTGGCGGGCGATGAGCAGTTCTTC. It specifies CASSPQLAGDEQFF.